This TCR beta chain was captured in a study of CD8 T cells in ankylosing spondylitis. General study findings and limits: There were earlier reports of some motif variants in reactive arthritis synovial fluid and blood. There was a TCR beta motif, made of several highly homologous variants, that appeared characteristic of ankylosing spondylitis blood. Matched ankylosing spondylitis synovial fluid reportedly showed significant enrichment of disease-linked clones.

A note on this clonotype: Its antigen is undetermined.

Generation of TCR beta libraries employed quantitative 5'-RACE incorporating molecular barcodes. TCRdb independently ran MiXCR on the 5' RACE reads; one entry per CDR3 protein. The sample gives some 250,000 distinct CDR3 sequences, roughly 25% of which show up once; approximately 0.61% is in the top ten. Germline assignment: CDR1 MNHEY and CDR2 SVGAGI. Trimming stripped 6 bases from V and 2 bases from J, with 18 bases between. This CDR3 spans 16 amino acids. The TCR originated in a male donor with ankylosing spondylitis or in good health (not recorded which). This chain connects TRBV6-5 to TRBJ2-3; D is possibly TRBD2 (6 bases). The sample consisted of blood, either unsorted or a sorted T cell fraction (not recorded which). The CDR3 DNA sequence: TGTGCCAGCAGACAACATGGGGGACTCCTCACAGATACGCAGTATTTT. This translates into CASRQHGGLLTDTQYF.